The TCR beta chain described here comes from a study of cytomegalovirus exposure and HLA in healthy donors listed by TCRdb under 2017. In the study overall: According to an earlier analysis of 587 of the donors, about 179 million T cells yielded over 100 million unique TCR beta sequences and less than 300 Gb of sequence data. Approximately 310 gigabases of sequencing data and around 80 million unique TCR sequences made up an early release that covered several hundred HLA-typed donors. Among the roughly 390 genotyped donors, more than 70% belonged to the genetic ancestry cluster associated with self-reported Caucasian donors. The study aimed to test whether cataloging public T cell receptors could reveal signatures of past pathogen exposure. The T cell repertoires of 666 subjects were profiled by immunosequencing and related to cytomegalovirus serostatus. Besides the first cohort of hundreds of subjects, a separate validation cohort made up of around 120 different subjects was used. The study combined high-throughput TCR immunosequencing, statistical association of individual TCRs with disease status, and machine learning to predict cytomegalovirus infection status. A later analysis re-examined previously published TCR beta repertoires from about 700 donors and added high-resolution HLA genotyping to investigate patterns of TCR occurrence. Rather than drawing on any new phenotypic data, the later analysis identified candidate immune exposures from TCR beta sequences and the way those sequences occurred across donors. An earlier analysis of approximately 580 of the donors used high-throughput TCR beta sequencing to judge whether each TCR beta V gene segment behaved as functional or pseudogenic. Alongside the repertoire data, information on donor age, sex, ethnicity and CMV serostatus was compiled. A later genetic analysis used genome-wide SNP genotypes for about 60% of the roughly 700 donors, treating that subset as a discovery cohort. Every discovery cohort repertoire had been produced on one sequencing platform. HLA typing included class I and class II loci at four-digit resolution. Typing coverage differed by locus: A, B, C, DRB1 and DQB1 were typed in roughly 620-630 donors, DQA1 in roughly 510, DPA1 in approximately 600, and DPB1 in just under 490. Roughly 5 DR-DQ haplotypes were handled as single units for association and clustering because linkage in the cohort was strong. On average, over 200,000 unique TCR beta nucleotide sequences were sequenced per donor among several hundred genotyped donors of the cohort, with around 19% of those sequences being non-productive. Here is what the overall study found, with its caveats: In a later analysis, HLA-associated TCR beta chains were found to be more clonally expanded and to have lower generation probabilities than equally common non-associated chains. A later analysis associated 15,000 to 20,000 TCR beta sequences with specific HLA alleles at a false discovery rate of 0.05. The study gave a list of 150 to 200 TCR beta chains associated with cytomegalovirus. The classifier was reported to diagnose cytomegalovirus status with high specificity and sensitivity in both the original cohort and the validation cohort. The 87-base-pair reads could not distinguish some IMGT-functional V segments, including TRBV6-2 and TRBV6-3, so those segments were excluded. A further reported finding was that TCR beta sequences accurately predicted the HLA-A and HLA-B alleles for most subjects in the first cohort. Broadly in line with IMGT annotations, most TCR beta V segments showed up in productive rearrangements about 90% or about 30% of the time in an earlier analysis of around 600 of the donors. Strong co-occurrence of HLA alleles, especially DR and DQ, made assigning TCR associations to individual alleles difficult. Several of the top co-occurrence clusters appeared to be linked to parvovirus B19, influenza, CMV and Epstein-Barr virus, according to a later analysis. HLA typing was unavailable for some donors at each locus, so association tests used only the typed subset. In a later genetic analysis, a missense DCLRE1C variant was associated with V-gene and J-gene trimming of TCR beta chains, and the association was replicated in an independent cohort. This cohort had only TCR beta chains sequenced, and the lack of alpha or paired-chain data limited which features could be detected. According to a later genetic analysis, donors in an Asian-associated ancestry cluster had fewer N-insertions in productive TCRs than the roughly 700-donor mean. CMV serostatus was the only immune exposure information available for the cohort. A group of highly shared sequence variants was considered likely to be a technical artifact of the sequencing pipeline. The earlier analysis of 450 to 700 of the donors excluded roughly 17 rarely observed V segments, including chromosome 9 orphons, because counts were too low. Correlated functional status among segregating V segments might be attributable to linkage disequilibrium, but an unknown experimental factor could not be ruled out. According to a later analysis, TCR association rates differed among HLA loci, with DRB1 alleles showing the most associated TCRs and HLA-C alleles showing the fewest. According to the authors, the approach could potentially be generalized to other disease states and immunological phenotypes. A few of the identified cytomegalovirus-associated TCR beta chains were confirmed in vitro to be specific for cytomegalovirus antigens. Presence/absence analyses assumed roughly uniform sequencing depth across donors, an assumption that may not hold. A later analysis found that most CMV-associated TCR beta chains appeared HLA-restricted, with HLA associations seemingly driven largely by CMV exposure. While some public TCRs were present in many individuals, most TCR sequences turned up only very rarely across donors.

To prepare the library, the immunoSEQ multiplex PCR assay was applied. For the multiplex PCR, a mixture combining 60 forward primers for TCR Vbeta segments and 13 reverse primers for TCR Jbeta segments was used. A multiplex PCR assay on genomic DNA amplified the CDR3 region of rearranged TCR beta genes. On the Illumina HiSeq System, the amplified TCR beta libraries were sequenced as 87-base-pair reads. The study's own analysis went as follows. In a later analysis, approximately 74 million unique TCR beta chains were counted across the approximately 620 repertoires, and roughly 11 million of these chains were shared by at least two donors. Raw reads were error-corrected and collapsed into unique sequences with a nearest-neighbor algorithm that merged closely related sequences to remove PCR and sequencing errors. Alignment of CDR3 sequences to IMGT reference sequences was used to assign V, D and J gene segments. For a sequence to be retained, a match of at least six nucleotides was required to both a V gene segment and a J gene segment. A rearrangement was called productive if the CDR3 had no stop codons and remained in frame with V and J, and every other rearrangement was called non-productive. CDR3 was defined by IMGT convention, running from the second conserved V-encoded cysteine to the conserved J-encoded phenylalanine. Sequences without an unambiguous match to a single V gene segment were excluded from the earlier analysis of a few hundred of the donors. In an earlier analysis of 500 to 750 of the donors, V segments were called functional above 56.7% productive rearrangements and were called segregating when the between-donor standard deviation exceeded 5%. A statistical classification framework was developed to diagnose cytomegalovirus status using the catalog of TCR beta chain sequences. A later analysis assigned V and J genes by comparing TCR nucleotide sequences with IMGT/GENE-DB human TR gene sequences. The TCRdist pipeline was used in a later analysis to assign CDR3 sequences and most-parsimonious VDJ recombination scenarios. A later analysis defined each TCR beta chain by its CDR3 amino acid sequence plus V-gene family, and excluded reads lacking a unique V-gene family. In a later analysis, 450 to 600 highly shared, low-generation-probability nucleotide sequences were removed to address suspected cross-contamination and a sequencing artifact. A later analysis calculated a clonal expansion index for each public chain from normalized within-repertoire ranks of inferred template counts. A later analysis computed generation probabilities with a VDJ recombination model fitted to out-of-frame rearrangements, and checked the results against IGoR. A later analysis scored TCR-TCR, TCR-HLA and TCR-CMV co-occurrence with hypergeometric tests, applying a repertoire-size bias correction to TCR pairs. In a later analysis, false discovery rates were estimated by permuting HLA or CMV assignments 20 times. A later analysis grouped co-occurring TCRs with DBSCAN, adding TCRdist sequence similarity when clustering within HLA-allele-positive subsets. Repertoires with fewer than 30,000 or more than 120,000 public chains were left out of co-occurrence clustering, as were a handful of repertoires with anomalous nucleotide sharing. TCRdb retrieved this table from immuneACCESS and kept in-frame rearrangements only. Not all clones are present; in checked studies, unresolved V genes account for under half, and no reason is known for the remainder. That table is the source of V, J and clone size, and D and trimming were worked out from the DNA. Here the sample has approximately 200,000 clones; 70% to 80% occur a single time. The ten largest clones capture less than 2% of the sample.

V lost 0 bases and J lost 4 bases, and the count of bases not matched to a germline gene is 5. The germline V gene encodes CDR1 SGHNT and CDR2 YYREEE (reference sequence). There are 15 amino acids in the CDR3, from cysteine to phenylalanine inclusive. Left in the record is the CDR3 DNA by itself, 45 bases read in frame from the first base. Concerning this clone itself: Its specific antigen is unknown. No per-base quality is available; no much larger clone lies one base away.

The cohort was made up of 666 healthy bone marrow donors. All cohort members were sampled while nominally healthy, although unrecorded immune exposures were likely present. The donor tested CMV seropositive and was one of the 289 seropositive cohort members. A peripheral blood sample was collected from each donor, and TCR beta sequencing was performed on peripheral blood mononuclear cells. Genomic DNA was extracted from the blood cell samples with the Qiagen DNeasy Blood Extraction Kit. The sequencing input was PBMCs. This sequence originates from a girl between 10 and 17 years old in good health and CMV-seropositive. This sequence uses TRBV5-4 and TRBJ2-3, and 7 bases in between align with TRBD2. In nucleotides, the sequence is TGTGCCAGCAGCTTGGCTGGGCGGGGGTCAGATACGCAGTATTTT. Its product reads: CASSLAGRGSDTQYF.